Below are 19 T cell receptor beta chains sequenced from a single sample in a study of cytomegalovirus exposure and HLA in healthy donors. Vbeta (60) and Jbeta (13) primers were used in the PCR. Clones were read by immunoSEQ multiplex PCR, and TCRdb kept only the in-frame ones, dropping some. The sample lists hundreds of thousands of clones; 76% were seen once. Input material: PBMCs. These receptors were collected from a man younger than 35 in good health and CMV-seronegative.

A word on this clone: Different DNA sequences within this sample yield the same CDR3. As DNA, the CDR3 is TGTGCCAGTAGTATCGGTGCAGGGGGCTACGAGCAGTACTTC. It specifies CASSIGAGGYEQYF. The J gene is TRBJ2-7, the V gene TRBV19, with 7 bases fitting TRBD1. The germline gives CDR1 LNHDA, CDR2 SQIVND (reference sequence). There are 14 residues in the CDR3. J lost 3 bases, V lost 3 bases, and 5 bases had no gene match. The full variable domain, completed using reference TRBV19 and TRBJ2-7, is DGGITQSPKYLFRKEGQNVTLSCEQNLNHDAMYWYRQDPGQGLRLIYYSQIVNDFQKGDIAEGYSVSREKKESFPLTVTSAQKNPTAFYLCASSIGAGGYEQYFGPGTRLTVT.

The V call is TRBV2, the J call TRBJ2-7; D might be TRBD2 (7 bases). The CDR3 is 15 amino acids. The V gene lost 1 base and the J gene lost 4 bases, with 14 bases spanning the gap. In germline, CDR1 is SNHLY, CDR2 FYNNEI. Here the CDR3 reads CASSEGSGEGYEQYF. The CDR3 nucleotides are TGTGCCAGCAGTGAAGGGTCAGGGGAGGGGTACGAGCAGTACTTC.

This chain joins TRBV7-3 and TRBJ2-1; D is possibly TRBD1 (6 bases). Germline V gene sequence: CDR1 SGHTA, CDR2 FQGTGA. The ends were cut back, 5 bases at V and 2 bases at J, with 22 bases in the middle. This CDR3 spans 18 amino acids. This chain's CDR3 is CASSPPGGGPYAYNEQFF. The CDR3, as DNA: TGTGCCAGCAGCCCCCCTGGGGGCGGACCTTATGCCTACAATGAGCAGTTCTTC.

V gene TRBV6-1 combines with J gene TRBJ1-1; D call uncertain. The CDR3 length is 15 residues. V lost 1 base and J 1 base, leaving 10 bases between the germline ends. The germline gives CDR1 MNHNS, CDR2 SASEGT. The CDR3 coding sequence is TGTGCCAGCAGTGAAGTAATGGGGAGGAACACTGAAGCTTTCTTT. It codes for CASSEVMGRNTEAFF.

This chain joins TRBV2 and TRBJ1-2; weak D call: TRBD1 (5 bases). The germline V gene encodes CDR1 SNHLY and CDR2 FYNNEI. CDR3 length: 15 amino acids. Trimming took off 1 base at V and 4 bases at J, with 13 bases between the two ends. The CDR3 nucleotides are TGTGCCAGCAGTGAAGGCAGGGCTAATAGCTATGGCTACACCTTC. Its protein is CASSEGRANSYGYTF. Supplemented by reference TRBV2 and TRBJ1-2, the full variable domain reads EPEVTQTPSHQVTQMGQEVILRCVPISNHLYFYWYRQILGQKVEFLVSFYNNEISEKSEIFDDQFSVERPDGSNFTLKIRSTKLEDSAMYFCASSEGRANSYGYTFGSGTRLTVV.

The chain combines TRBV9 with TRBJ2-3; D is uncertain. The germline gives CDR1 SGDLS, CDR2 YYNGEE. This CDR3 is built from 16 residues. Trimming cost V 3 bases and J 0 bases, with 14 bases left between them. As DNA, the CDR3 is TGTGCCAGCAGCGCCCTGCACCGGGTTAGCACAGATACGCAGTATTTT. Amino acids: CASSALHRVSTDTQYF.

This clone turned up a few times. The rearrangement joins TRBV28 to TRBJ1-1; D not resolved. In germline, CDR1 is MDHEN, CDR2 SYDVKM. Between the trimmed V and J ends, which lost 2 bases and 5 bases, there was a span of 9 bases. The CDR3 sequence is 13 residues long. CDR3 region: CASSLLRRTEAFF. CDR3 sequence (DNA): TGTGCCAGCAGTTTACTGAGGAGGACTGAAGCTTTCTTT.

Concerning this clone: Different DNA sequences within this sample yield the same CDR3. This chain uses TRBV5-1 with TRBJ2-7; D might be TRBD2 (7 bases). This CDR3 is 14 amino acids long. The germline CDR1 and CDR2 sequences are SGHRS and YFSETQ. Trimming stripped 0 bases from V and 4 bases from J, with 11 bases between. The CDR3 bases are TGCGCCAGCAGCTTGGAACAGGGAGGGTACGAGCAGTACTTC. Protein sequence: CASSLEQGGYEQYF.

V is TRBV5-1 and J is TRBJ1-2, with no clear D. This CDR3 contains 17 residues. Germline values: CDR1 SGHRS, CDR2 YFSETQ. V was cut by 0 bases and J by 1 base, with 16 bases left in between. The CDR3 loop reads CASSLAGSGADNYGYTF. DNA of the CDR3: TGCGCCAGCAGCTTGGCCGGTTCGGGAGCAGATAACTATGGCTACACCTTC.

The J gene is TRBJ2-1, the V gene TRBV15, with 7 bases that match TRBD2. With V trimmed by 6 bases and J by 4 bases, 9 bases remained unmatched. This CDR3 is 15 amino acids long. In germline, CDR1 is LNHNV, CDR2 YYDKDF (reference sequence). DNA for the CDR3: TGTGCCACCAGTAGTGGGAGGGGAGGGTACAATGAGCAGTTCTTC. Amino acids: CATSSGRGGYNEQFF.

The chain carries TRBV30 and TRBJ1-4; D unresolved. Trimming stripped 4 bases from V and 3 bases from J, with 15 bases between. Germline assignment: CDR1 GTSNPN and CDR2 SVGIG (reference sequence). The CDR3 consists of 15 residues. Here the CDR3 reads CAWTPWAGPNEKLFF. The CDR3 DNA sequence: TGTGCCTGGACCCCGTGGGCGGGTCCTAATGAAAAACTGTTTTTT. Looking up the rest from reference TRBV30 and TRBJ1-4 gives the full variable domain: SQTIHQWPATLVQPVGSPLSLECTVEGTSNPNLYWYRQAAGRGLQLLFYSVGIGQISSEVPQNLSASRPQDRQFILSSKKLLLSDSGFYLCAWTPWAGPNEKLFFGSGTQLSVL.

J is TRBJ2-5 and V is TRBV10-1; 8 positions agree with TRBD1. The CDR3 spans 14 residues. Trimming at V came to 4 bases and at J to 5 bases, leaving 6 bases not matched to a gene. Germline loops: CDR1 WNHNN, CDR2 SYGVQD (reference sequence). CDR3 amino acids: CASSVQGAGETQYF. The CDR3 DNA is TGCGCCAGCAGTGTCCAGGGGGCGGGGGAGACCCAGTACTTC.

J is TRBJ1-5 and V is TRBV10-3, with a possible D match to TRBD1 (6 bases). The CDR3 runs to 13 residues. Germline assignment: CDR1 ENHRY and CDR2 SYGVKD. The germline V and J ends were trimmed by 6 bases and 5 bases, with 11 bases remaining between them. The CDR3 sequence: CAIREGQHQPQHF. CDR3 nucleotide sequence: TGTGCCATCAGGGAAGGACAGCATCAGCCCCAGCATTTT.

The genes are TRBV19 and TRBJ2-5, with 9 bases aligning to TRBD2. The length of the CDR3 is 17 residues. Germline values: CDR1 LNHDA, CDR2 SQIVND (reference sequence). With V trimmed by 5 bases and J by 3 bases, 13 bases remained unmatched. The DNA for the CDR3 is TGTGCCAGTAGTTGTGAGCGGGAGGAGGTTTGCGAAGAGACCCAGTACTTC. It is translated as CASSCEREEVCEETQYF.

The chain employs TRBV9 and TRBJ1-2; possibly TRBD1 for D (6 bases). CDR3 size: 16 residues. From germline, CDR1 is SGDLS and CDR2 YYNGEE. V was pared by 3 bases and J by 8 bases, with 23 bases between. The CDR3 region has the DNA TGTGCCAGCAGCGGCCGTCGACAGGACCTTGATGGCGGCTACACCTTC. Protein sequence: CASSGRRQDLDGGYTF.

The CDR3 DNA is TGCGCCAGCAGCTTAGAGACAGGAGACAATGAGCAGTTCTTC. Translating gives CASSLETGDNEQFF. The chain is built from TRBV5-1 and TRBJ2-1, with a tentative D call TRBD1 (6 bases). This CDR3 is 14 amino acids long. The V and J ends lost 2 bases and 5 bases respectively, with 11 bases between them. Germline values: CDR1 SGHRS, CDR2 YFSETQ.

The chain is built from TRBV9 and TRBJ2-1; 10 nucleotides match TRBD2. The length of the CDR3 is 16 residues. Germline V gene lookup returns CDR1 SGDLS and CDR2 YYNGEE. The trim removed 0 bases at V and 6 bases at J, leaving 6 bases unmatched. CDR3 sequence (DNA): TGTGCCAGCAGCGTAGATCCCAGCGGGAGGGCCAATGAGCAGTTCTTC. Translating gives CASSVDPSGRANEQFF.

This clone was seen more than once but under ten times. In nucleotides, the CDR3 is TGCGCCAGCAGCTTGAGAGTAGGCAGGGGGCGCGGAAACTATGGCTACACCTTC. Translated, it gives CASSLRVGRGRGNYGYTF. The V gene is TRBV5-1, the J gene TRBJ1-2; TRBD1 aligns across 8 bases. CDR3 length: 18 residues. The germline V gene encodes CDR1 SGHRS and CDR2 YFSETQ. V trimming: 1 base; J trimming: 2 bases; junction bases outside the gene matches: 13.

The rearrangement uses TRBV5-1 and TRBJ1-1; D is unresolved. The V and J ends lost 0 bases and 11 bases respectively, with 14 bases between them. Germline lookup yields CDR1 SGHRS and CDR2 YFSETQ. The CDR3 has 13 residues. The CDR3 region has the DNA TGCGCCAGCAGCTTGGCCGGTGATAGCGGGGCTTTCTTT. As protein: CASSLAGDSGAFF. The entire variable domain, with the rest obtained from reference TRBV5-1 and TRBJ1-1, is as follows: KAGVTQTPRYLIKTRGQQVTLSCSPISGHRSVSWYQQTPGQGLQFLFEYFSETQRNKGNFPGRFSGRQFSNSRSEMNVSTLELGDSALYLCASSLAGDSGAFFGQGTRLTVV.